The 28 T cell receptor beta chains below all came from one sample that was sequenced in a study of T cells in Graves' hyperthyroidism and ophthalmopathy. Researchers amplified the TCR beta CDR3 regions from RNA transcripts. RT-PCR in the first round (using the HTBI primer set) targeted the TCR CDR3. In TCRdb, the multiplex PCR reads were re-called with MiXCR into one record per CDR3 protein. The data show about 110,000 distinct CDR3 sequences, about 16% seen once. Sequences were obtained from blood. The receptors come from a woman in her forties or fifties with Graves' hyperthyroidism.

This chain joins TRBV28 and TRBJ2-1; TRBD2 matches 9 bases. CDR1 is MDHEN and CDR2 is SYDVKM in the germline V gene. The CDR3 consists of 14 residues. V dropped 7 bases and J dropped 4; count of bases not matched to a gene: 5. DNA for the CDR3: TGTGCCAGCACCGCGGGGGGGTTTTACAATGAGCAGTTCTTC. It specifies CASTAGGFYNEQFF.

This clonotype has at least ten counts. The chain employs TRBV7-3 and TRBJ2-7, with D perhaps matching TRBD2 (6 bases). Germline assignment: CDR1 SGHTA and CDR2 FQGTGA. The CDR3 consists of 15 residues. V lost 3 bases and J lost 2, with 14 bases in between. The CDR3 here is CASSFSLAQTYEQYV. CDR3 nucleotides: TGTGCCAGCAGCTTCAGCCTAGCGCAGACCTACGAGCAGTACGTC.

This clonotype was recorded at least ten times. The chain carries TRBV7-9 and TRBJ1-1, with 9 bases fitting TRBD1. This CDR3 spans 17 amino acids. Losses at the gene ends were 10 bases for V and 0 bases for J; bases not matched to a gene: 15. Germline V gene data show CDR1 as SEHNR and CDR2 as FQNEAQ (reference sequence). The CDR3 nucleotides read TGTGCCACCGACTCCGGGACAGGGTACCTGATGAACACTGAAGCTTTCTTT. It yields the protein CATDSGTGYLMNTEAFF.

Ten or more counts support this clonotype. CDR3 sequence reads: CASSQVLAVYNEQFF. For the CDR3, the DNA is TGTGCCAGCAGCCAAGTACTAGCGGTGTACAATGAGCAGTTCTTC. The chain has TRBV14 and TRBJ2-1; TRBD2 matches 8 bases. Germline-derived CDR1 and CDR2 are SGHDN and FVKESK. This CDR3 spans 15 amino acids. V lost 1 base, J lost 4 bases, and 3 bases stayed unmatched. The full variable domain, its missing parts supplied by reference TRBV14 and TRBJ2-1, is EAGVTQFPSHSVIEKGQTVTLRCDPISGHDNLYWYRRVMGKEIKFLLHFVKESKQDESGMPNNRFLAERTGGTYSTLKVQPAELEDSGVYFCASSQVLAVYNEQFFGPGTRLTVL.

V is TRBV20-1 and J is TRBJ2-3; 15 bases align to TRBD2. The germline V gene encodes CDR1 DFQATT and CDR2 SNEGSKA (reference sequence). CDR3 length equals 17 residues. With V trimmed by 6 bases and J by 4 bases, 11 bases remained unmatched. CDR3 sequence: CSAPGTGTSGRSDTQYF. CDR3 DNA sequence: TGCAGTGCCCCCGGGACCGGGACTAGCGGGAGGTCAGATACGCAGTATTTT.

This clonotype was counted at least ten times. This chain connects TRBV7-9 to TRBJ2-1, with 7 bases aligning to TRBD1. Trimming removed 5 bases from V and 4 bases from J; junction bases left unmatched: 23. Germline V gene lookup returns CDR1 SEHNR and CDR2 FQNEAQ (reference sequence). The CDR3 is 20 amino acids. CDR3 in amino acids: CASSGNSGGSRMLEYNEQFF. CDR3 bases: TGTGCCAGCAGCGGAAACTCAGGGGGAAGTAGGATGTTGGAGTACAATGAGCAGTTCTTC.

The table lists this clonotype with many counts. The chain recombines TRBV30 with TRBJ2-1; 9 bases match TRBD2. This CDR3 is built from 15 residues. Germline values: CDR1 GTSNPN, CDR2 SVGIG (reference sequence). The trim removed 4 bases at V and 10 bases at J, leaving 14 bases unmatched. The CDR3 here is CAWNRAAGGQGEQFF. CDR3 bases: TGTGCCTGGAATAGAGCGGCGGGAGGGCAAGGGGAGCAGTTCTTC.

This clonotype occurred many times. The rearrangement joins TRBV15 to TRBJ2-7, with unresolved D. Germline V lookup: CDR1 LNHNV, CDR2 YYDKDF (reference sequence). Trimming took off 0 bases at V and 3 bases at J, with 9 bases between the two ends. The CDR3 is 14 residues long. The CDR3, as DNA: TGTGCCACCAGCAGAGATAGGCAGCTCTACGAGCAGTACTTC. This sequence encodes CATSRDRQLYEQYF.

This chain uses TRBV13 with TRBJ2-6; D may be TRBD2 (6 bases). CDR1 is PRHDT, CDR2 FYEKMQ, per germline (reference sequence). Trimming took off 8 bases at V and 4 bases at J, with 21 bases between the two ends. This CDR3 comprises 17 residues. This CDR3 reads CASSLSSPGRGANVLTF. DNA of the CDR3: TGTGCCAGCTCCCTCTCTTCCCCCGGGAGAGGGGCCAACGTCCTGACTTTC.

This clonotype was seen at least ten times. This chain uses TRBV6-1 with TRBJ1-5; TRBD1 is a possible D gene (5 bases). This CDR3 has 15 amino acids. The V gene's germline CDR1 is MNHNS and CDR2 SASEGT. V shed 5 bases and J shed 1 base, with 12 bases lying between them. The CDR3 sequence: CASSRTPLSNQPQHF. The CDR3 DNA follows: TGTGCCAGCAGTCGGACACCTTTGAGCAATCAGCCCCAGCATTTT.

For this clonotype: A much larger clone lies a single base off, so this may be a read error. The V gene is TRBV6-1, the J gene TRBJ2-2; no definite D call. Germline assignment: CDR1 MNHNS and CDR2 SASEGT. This CDR3 contains 12 residues. The CDR3 nucleotides are TGTGCCAGCAGGGAAAACACCGAGGAGCTGTTTTTT. Translation gives CASRENTEELFF.

At least ten counts were recorded for this clonotype. J is TRBJ2-7 and V is TRBV27; 9 bases agree with TRBD2. Germline CDR1 reads MNHEY; CDR2 reads SMNVEV (reference sequence). V gave up 0 bases and J gave up 3 bases; unmatched junction bases: 3. The CDR3 runs to 15 residues. This CDR3 is CASSLSPTSGYEQYF. The CDR3, as DNA: TGTGCCAGCAGTTTATCCCCGACTAGCGGCTACGAGCAGTACTTC.

This clonotype was picked up many times. A read error may account for a junction end that differs from germline. This chain links TRBV6-1 with TRBJ1-2, with D maybe TRBD1 (5 bases). Germline V gene lookup returns CDR1 MNHNS and CDR2 SASEGT. The length of the CDR3 is 14 residues. CDR3 sequence (DNA): TGTGCCAGCAGTGATACGGGACGGAACTATGGGTACACCTTC. This gives the protein CASSDTGRNYGYTF.

This clonotype was seen many times. This chain joins TRBV6-1 and TRBJ2-7; 7 bases fit TRBD1. The J segment lost 2 bases and the V segment lost 6 bases, leaving 10 bases of the junction unmatched. This CDR3 spans 15 amino acids. The germline gives CDR1 MNHNS, CDR2 SASEGT. This CDR3 reads CASRGNPGQTYEQYF. The CDR3 DNA reads TGTGCCAGCAGGGGGAATCCGGGACAGACCTACGAGCAGTACTTC.

This clonotype was detected many times. DNA for the CDR3: TGTGCCAGCAGCCAAGATCCCCTTTCTAGCGGGAGTCTATACAATGAGCAGTTCTTC. This codes for CASSQDPLSSGSLYNEQFF. The V call is TRBV3-1, the J call TRBJ2-1; TRBD2 agrees at 10 bases. The germline CDR1 and CDR2 sequences are LGHDT and YNNKEL (reference sequence). The CDR3 has 19 amino acids. Trimming at V came to 0 bases and at J to 4 bases, leaving 12 bases not matched to a gene.

This clonotype was recorded many times. The chain employs TRBV18 and TRBJ2-7; D ambiguous. V gave up 2 bases and J gave up 0 bases, with 5 bases separating them. The V gene's germline CDR1 is KGHSH and CDR2 LQKENI. CDR3 length: 13 amino acids. CDR3 sequence reads: CASSPDHSYEQYF. CDR3 DNA: TGTGCCAGCTCACCAGACCACTCCTACGAGCAGTACTTC.

The chain is built from TRBV11-1 and TRBJ2-1; 12 nucleotides match TRBD2. The V gene end was trimmed by 5 bases and the J gene end by 7 bases; junction bases not matched to a gene: 6. In germline, CDR1 is SGHAT, CDR2 FQDESV (reference sequence). This CDR3 contains 15 residues. CDR3 nucleotides: TGTGCCAGCAGCCCCCTAGCGGGAGGGCGGAATGAGCAGTTCTTC. This gives the protein CASSPLAGGRNEQFF. The full variable domain, completed using reference TRBV11-1 and TRBJ2-1, is EAEVAQSPRYKITEKSQAVAFWCDPISGHATLYWYRQILGQGPELLVQFQDESVVDDSQLPKDRFSAERLKGVDSTLKIQPAELGDSAMYLCASSPLAGGRNEQFFGPGTRLTVL.

This clonotype has ten or more counts. The gene calls are TRBV20-1 and TRBJ1-2, with D possibly being TRBD1 (5 bases). Germline assignment: CDR1 DFQATT and CDR2 SNEGSKA (reference sequence). CDR3 length equals 11 residues. Trimming stripped 7 bases from V and 4 bases from J, with 10 bases between. CDR3 sequence: CSVATAYGYTF. Here the CDR3 DNA reads TGCAGTGTCGCGACAGCCTATGGCTACACCTTC.

V usage is TRBV30 and J usage is TRBJ2-7; TRBD1 matches 10 bases. The V gene's germline CDR1 is GTSNPN and CDR2 SVGIG (reference sequence). V dropped 0 bases and J dropped 7; count of bases not matched to a gene: 3. The CDR3 runs 13 residues. The CDR3 region is CAWSVDRGLEQYV. The CDR3 bases are TGTGCCTGGAGTGTAGACAGGGGGCTTGAGCAGTACGTC.

The rearrangement links TRBV7-3 to TRBJ2-1; 10 positions agree with TRBD1. The CDR3 length is 16 residues. Per the germline V gene, CDR1 is SGHTA and CDR2 is FQGTGA. Trimming at V came to 5 bases and at J to 8 bases, leaving 12 bases not matched to a gene. CDR3 residues: CASSLQPGTGAHEQFF. The CDR3 nucleotides read TGTGCCAGCAGCCTACAACCCGGGACAGGGGCTCATGAGCAGTTCTTC. Supplemented by reference TRBV7-3 and TRBJ2-1, the full variable domain reads GAGVSQTPSNKVTEKGKYVELRCDPISGHTALYWYRQSLGQGPEFLIYFQGTGAADDSGLPNDRFFAVRPEGSVSTLKIQRTERGDSAVYLCASSLQPGTGAHEQFFGPGTRLTVL.

The sample holds many counts of this clonotype. The chain links TRBV3-1 to TRBJ2-7; D is unclear. The V end lost 3 bases, the J end lost 1 base, and 10 bases lay between the germline ends. The germline gives CDR1 LGHDT, CDR2 YNNKEL (reference sequence). The CDR3 is 14 residues long. CDR3 coding DNA: TGTGCCAGCAGCCAGAACTTCCCTTCCTACGAGCAGTACTTC. Its protein product is CASSQNFPSYEQYF.

This clonotype showed up just a few times. A read error may be the cause here, since a much bigger clone is one base away. The conserved phenylalanine or tryptophan normally closing the CDR3 is absent here, so this likely arose from a read error. The chain joins TRBV18 to TRBJ1-1; 7 bases match TRBD1. CDR1 is KGHSH and CDR2 is LQKENI in the germline V gene. There are 14 residues in the CDR3. J lost 9 bases, V lost 1 base, and 8 bases had no gene match. The CDR3 protein is CASSPLETGDQAFL. CDR3 DNA: TGTGCCAGCTCACCACTCGAAACAGGGGACCAAGCTTTCCTT.

This chain uses TRBV2 with TRBJ2-6; no firm D call. CDR3 length: 14 amino acids. V dropped 3 bases and J dropped 0 bases, with 3 bases sitting between them. Per germline, CDR1 SNHLY and CDR2 FYNNEI. CDR3 coding DNA: TGTGCCAGCAGTGAGAGCTCTGGGGCCAACGTCCTGACTTTC. As protein: CASSESSGANVLTF.

This clonotype was counted ten times or more. V gene TRBV20-1 combines with J gene TRBJ2-5, with 11 bases lining up with TRBD2. This CDR3 has 17 residues. The germline CDR1 and CDR2 sequences are DFQATT and SNEGSKA (reference sequence). The ends lost 1 base at V and 4 bases at J; junction bases unmatched: 11. CDR3 in DNA: TGCAGTGCTAGAGTCTTAGACTCCGGGACTAGCGGAGAGACCCAGTACTTC. Protein: CSARVLDSGTSGETQYF.

At least ten counts were recorded for this clonotype. V and J are TRBV7-8 and TRBJ1-6; D may be TRBD1 (5 bases). CDR1 and CDR2 from the germline V gene are SGHVS and FQNEAQ. V lost 1 base, J lost 13 bases, and 11 bases lay in between. The CDR3 is made up of 13 amino acids. The CDR3 protein is CASSLDQGLPLHF. CDR3 DNA: TGTGCCAGCAGCTTAGATCAGGGCCTCCCCCTCCACTTT.

A few counts support this clonotype. This chain connects TRBV29-1 to TRBJ1-1; D gene unclear. This CDR3 comprises 13 residues. V lost 7 bases and J 1 base, leaving 13 bases between the germline ends. In germline, CDR1 is SQVTM, CDR2 ANQGSEA. Here the CDR3 reads CSGWEARNTEAFF. CDR3 sequence (DNA): TGCAGCGGATGGGAGGCGAGGAACACTGAAGCTTTCTTT.

The chain joins TRBV20-1 to TRBJ1-2; no definite D call. CDR3 length: 17 amino acids. V was shortened by 1 base and J by 1 base, with 19 bases between the two germline ends. From germline, CDR1 is DFQATT and CDR2 SNEGSKA (reference sequence). The CDR3, as DNA: TGCAGTGCTAGAGGACCCCCTAGTCCCGTACGTAACTATGGCTACACCTTC. Encoded protein: CSARGPPSPVRNYGYTF.

This clonotype has at least ten counts. CDR3 DNA sequence: TGTGCCAGCGCCCGCGCTTCGGGGAGCGGGAGAGTAAAAAATGAGCAGTTCTTC. It yields the protein CASARASGSGRVKNEQFF. The V and J genes are TRBV18 and TRBJ2-1; 8 bases align to TRBD2. Germline lookup yields CDR1 KGHSH and CDR2 LQKENI. J was trimmed by 7 bases and V by 8 bases; bases with no gene match: 22. The CDR3 totals 18 residues.